The 13 T cell receptor beta chains reported below all come from one sample, sequenced in a study of shared clonotypes between healthy human individuals. Naive CD8 cells lacked CD45RO and underwent positive selection for CCR7, leaving out terminally differentiated effector memory CD45RA+ cells. TCRdb's table, derived via immunoSEQ multiplex PCR, lists solely in-frame clones and lacks some. The profile shows approximately 810,000 clones, 85% to 95% of them singletons. What was sequenced was naive CD8+ T cells sorted from blood. These receptors originate from a man in his thirties or forties in good health.

The rearrangement joins TRBV30 to TRBJ1-2, with unresolved D. The CDR3 consists of 13 residues. The V end lost 4 bases, the J end lost 2 bases, and 11 bases lay between the germline ends. The germline CDR1 and CDR2 sequences are GTSNPN and SVGIG (reference sequence). CDR3 in DNA: TGTGCCTGGACAGGACCACCAAACTATGGCTACACCTTC. This translates into CAWTGPPNYGYTF.

The chain recombines TRBV27 with TRBJ1-1, with unresolved D. Trimming removed 2 bases at V and 6 bases at J, with 16 bases between. The germline CDR1 and CDR2 sequences are MNHEY and SMNVEV (reference sequence). CDR3 length: 15 residues. CDR3 nucleotides: TGTGCCAGCAGTTTAACTCTCGGACTCTCTGCTGAAGCTTTCTTT. It yields the protein CASSLTLGLSAEAFF.

The gene calls are TRBV19 and TRBJ1-1, with D uncertain. Trimming shortened V by 5 bases and J by 1 base, and 8 bases separated the two germline ends. The germline CDR1 and CDR2 sequences are LNHDA and SQIVND (reference sequence). This CDR3 is 13 amino acids long. CDR3 sequence reads: CASSLVQNTEAFF. The CDR3 nucleotides are TGTGCCAGTAGTCTGGTGCAGAACACTGAAGCTTTCTTT.

In the case of this clone: The sample holds other DNA sequences that translate to the same CDR3. The chain links TRBV28 to TRBJ2-7; 7 bases match TRBD1. Germline assignment: CDR1 MDHEN and CDR2 SYDVKM. The trim removed 5 bases at V and 1 base at J, leaving 5 bases unmatched. The CDR3 has 14 amino acids. CDR3 nucleotides: TGTGCCAGCAGTCGGACAGGTCGGTCCTACGAGCAGTACTTC. This translates into CASSRTGRSYEQYF.

The chain has TRBV30 and TRBJ2-7; 12 bases fit TRBD1. V lost 3 bases to trimming and J lost 5 bases; unmatched junction nucleotides: 5. This CDR3 is 14 amino acids long. The germline V gene encodes CDR1 GTSNPN and CDR2 SVGIG (reference sequence). Written as DNA, the CDR3 is TGTGCCTGGAGGGAGGGACAGGGGGCCAACGAGCAGTACTTC. Translating it yields CAWREGQGANEQYF.

A remark on this clone: This CDR3 is also generated by other DNA sequences in the sample. The V call is TRBV27, the J call TRBJ2-7, with D possibly being TRBD2 (6 bases). Trimming cost V 1 base and J 5 bases, with 12 bases left between them. This CDR3 spans 14 amino acids. Germline CDR1 reads MNHEY; CDR2 reads SMNVEV (reference sequence). CDR3 DNA: TGTGCCAGCAGTTTATTGGGAGGTTTTGACGAGCAGTACTTC. Amino acid sequence: CASSLLGGFDEQYF.

The V and J genes are TRBV18 and TRBJ2-2, with 8 bases that match TRBD2. From germline, CDR1 is KGHSH and CDR2 LQKENI. This CDR3 spans 16 amino acids. J lost 3 bases, V lost 1 base, and 4 bases had no gene match. The CDR3 sequence: CASSPLAGGDTGELFF. The DNA for the CDR3 is TGTGCCAGCTCACCACTGGCGGGAGGCGACACCGGGGAGCTGTTTTTT.

This chain connects TRBV10-3 to TRBJ2-1, with 8 bases fitting TRBD2. Looked up from germline, CDR1 is ENHRY and CDR2 is SYGVKD. The CDR3 runs 15 residues. The ends lost 4 bases at V and 2 bases at J; junction bases unmatched: 4. Here the CDR3 reads CAISVNSGTYNEQFF. The CDR3 coding sequence is TGTGCCATCAGTGTAAATAGCGGGACCTACAATGAGCAGTTCTTC.

This chain connects TRBV27 to TRBJ2-1, with a tentative D call TRBD1 (5 bases). V shed 1 base and J shed 0 bases, with 7 bases lying between them. The CDR3 has 15 residues. The V gene's germline CDR1 is MNHEY and CDR2 SMNVEV (reference sequence). The CDR3 region has the DNA TGTGCCAGCAGTTTATGGGGCAGCTCCTACAATGAGCAGTTCTTC. Amino acids: CASSLWGSSYNEQFF.

This sequence joins TRBV7-9 and TRBJ2-2; 7 bases line up with TRBD1. From germline, CDR1 is SEHNR and CDR2 FQNEAQ (reference sequence). With V trimmed by 3 bases and J by 5 bases, 6 bases remained unmatched. The CDR3 is 15 residues long. The CDR3 loop reads CASSFDRVGTGELFF. The DNA for the CDR3 is TGTGCCAGCAGCTTTGACAGGGTTGGTACCGGGGAGCTGTTTTTT. The full variable domain, its missing parts supplied by reference TRBV7-9 and TRBJ2-2, is DTGVSQNPRHKITKRGQNVTFRCDPISEHNRLYWYRQTLGQGPEFLTYFQNEAQLEKSRLLSDRFSAERPKGSFSTLEIQRTEQGDSAMYLCASSFDRVGTGELFFGEGSRLTVL.

This clone was recorded once. The chain recombines TRBV5-1 with TRBJ2-7; a possible D gene is TRBD1 (6 bases). In germline, CDR1 is SGHRS, CDR2 YFSETQ. This CDR3 has 12 amino acids. The V end was cut by 1 base, the J end by 5 bases, with 7 bases between. The CDR3 loop reads CASSLQGHEQYF. In nucleotides, the CDR3 is TGCGCCAGCAGCTTGCAGGGGCACGAGCAGTACTTC.

The table lists this clone with a count of one. The chain links TRBV25-1 to TRBJ2-1, with TRBD1 matching over 12 bases. V was clipped by 4 bases and J by 5 bases; unmatched bases: 9. CDR3 length: 17 amino acids. The germline CDR1 and CDR2 sequences are MGHDK and SYGVNS. The CDR3 nucleotides are TGTGCCAGCAGTGCTCAAAGGGACAGGGGGCCAGACAATGAGCAGTTCTTC. Translated: CASSAQRDRGPDNEQFF.

The rearrangement joins TRBV29-1 to TRBJ1-1; the D is unclear. The CDR3 covers 12 residues. Germline V gene lookup returns CDR1 SQVTM and CDR2 ANQGSEA. With 3 bases removed from V and 1 base from J, the gap between germline ends came to 6 bases. The CDR3 nucleotides are TGCAGCGTTGACGCAGCGAACACTGAAGCTTTCTTT. It is translated as CSVDAANTEAFF.